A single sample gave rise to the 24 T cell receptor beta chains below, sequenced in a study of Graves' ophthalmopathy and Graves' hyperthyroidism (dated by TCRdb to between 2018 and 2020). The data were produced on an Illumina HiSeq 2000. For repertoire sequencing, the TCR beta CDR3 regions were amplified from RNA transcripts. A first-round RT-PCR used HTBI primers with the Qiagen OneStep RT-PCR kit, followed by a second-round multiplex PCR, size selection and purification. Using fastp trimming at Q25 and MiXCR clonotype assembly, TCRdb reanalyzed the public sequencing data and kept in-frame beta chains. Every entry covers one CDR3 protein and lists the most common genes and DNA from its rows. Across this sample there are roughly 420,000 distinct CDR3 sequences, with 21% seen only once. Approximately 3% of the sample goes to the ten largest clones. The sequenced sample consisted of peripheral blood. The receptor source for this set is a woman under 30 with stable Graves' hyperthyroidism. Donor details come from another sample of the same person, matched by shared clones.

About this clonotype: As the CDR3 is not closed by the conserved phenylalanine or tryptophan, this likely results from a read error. In DNA, the CDR3 is TGTGCCAGCAGTGAATTGGCAGGGGACTATGGCTACACCGTC. Translated: CASSELAGDYGYTV. The gene calls are TRBV6-1 and TRBJ1-2; tentative D call: TRBD1 (6 bases). The CDR3 has 14 amino acids. The V gene lost 2 bases and the J gene lost 3 bases, with 10 bases spanning the gap. CDR1 is MNHNS and CDR2 is SASEGT in the germline V gene.

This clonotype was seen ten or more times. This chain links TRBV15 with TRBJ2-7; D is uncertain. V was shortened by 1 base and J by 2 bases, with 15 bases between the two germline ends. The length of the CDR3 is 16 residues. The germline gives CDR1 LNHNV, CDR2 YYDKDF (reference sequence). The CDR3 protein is CATSRARRALTYEQYF. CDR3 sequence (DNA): TGTGCCACCAGCAGAGCCCGTCGCGCGTTGACCTACGAGCAGTACTTC. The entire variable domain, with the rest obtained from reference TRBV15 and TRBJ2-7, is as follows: DAMVIQNPRYQVTQFGKPVTLSCSQTLNHNVMYWYQQKSSQAPKLLFHYYDKDFNNEADTPDNFQSRRPNTSFCFLDIRSPGLGDTAMYLCATSRARRALTYEQYFGPGTRLTVT.

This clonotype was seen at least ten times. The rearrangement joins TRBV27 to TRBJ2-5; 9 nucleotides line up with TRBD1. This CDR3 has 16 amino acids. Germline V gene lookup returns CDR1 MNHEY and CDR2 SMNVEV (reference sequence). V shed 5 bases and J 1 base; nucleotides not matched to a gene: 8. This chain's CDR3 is CASSPLPGQGQETQYF. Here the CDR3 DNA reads TGTGCCAGCAGTCCACTACCGGGACAGGGCCAAGAGACCCAGTACTTC.

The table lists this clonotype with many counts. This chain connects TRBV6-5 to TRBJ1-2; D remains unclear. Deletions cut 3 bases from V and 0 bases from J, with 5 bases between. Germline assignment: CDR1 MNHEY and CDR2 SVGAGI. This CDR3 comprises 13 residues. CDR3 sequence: CASSYEANYGYTF. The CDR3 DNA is TGTGCCAGCAGTTATGAGGCTAACTATGGCTACACCTTC.

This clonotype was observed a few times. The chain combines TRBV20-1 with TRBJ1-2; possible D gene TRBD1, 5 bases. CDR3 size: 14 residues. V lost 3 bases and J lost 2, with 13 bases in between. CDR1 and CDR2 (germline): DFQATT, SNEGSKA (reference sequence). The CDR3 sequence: CSARPDTINYGYTF. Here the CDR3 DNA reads TGCAGTGCTAGGCCGGACACCATCAACTATGGCTACACCTTC.

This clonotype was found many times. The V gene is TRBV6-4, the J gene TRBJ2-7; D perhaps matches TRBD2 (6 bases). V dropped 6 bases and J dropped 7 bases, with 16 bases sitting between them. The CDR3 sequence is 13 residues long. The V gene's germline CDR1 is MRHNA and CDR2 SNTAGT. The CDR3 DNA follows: TGTGCCAGCAGCTCACGGGAGTCGGGTGAGCAGTACTTC. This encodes CASSSRESGEQYF.

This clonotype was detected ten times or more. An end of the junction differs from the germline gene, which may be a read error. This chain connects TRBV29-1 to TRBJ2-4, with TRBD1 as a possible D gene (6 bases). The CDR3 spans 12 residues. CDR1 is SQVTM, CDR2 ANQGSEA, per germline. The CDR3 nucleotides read TGCAGCGCTTCGACAGAAAGGGACATTAAGTACTTC. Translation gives CSASTERDIKYF.

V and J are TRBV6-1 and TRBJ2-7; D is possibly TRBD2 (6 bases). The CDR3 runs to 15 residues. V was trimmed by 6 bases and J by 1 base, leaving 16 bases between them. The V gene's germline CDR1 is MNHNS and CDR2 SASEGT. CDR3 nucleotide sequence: TGTGCCAGCAGCCACAGACTAGTGGGTTCCTACGAGCAGTACTTC. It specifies CASSHRLVGSYEQYF.

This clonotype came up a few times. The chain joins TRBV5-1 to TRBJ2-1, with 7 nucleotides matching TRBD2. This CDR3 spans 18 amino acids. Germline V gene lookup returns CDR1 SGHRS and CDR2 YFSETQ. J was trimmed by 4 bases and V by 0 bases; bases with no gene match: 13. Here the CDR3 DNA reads TGCGCCAGCAGCTTGGACCTCGTGAAGAGCGGGGATTACAATGAGCAGTTCTTC. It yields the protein CASSLDLVKSGDYNEQFF. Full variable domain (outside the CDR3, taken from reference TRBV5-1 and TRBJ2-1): KAGVTQTPRYLIKTRGQQVTLSCSPISGHRSVSWYQQTPGQGLQFLFEYFSETQRNKGNFPGRFSGRQFSNSRSEMNVSTLELGDSALYLCASSLDLVKSGDYNEQFFGPGTRLTVL.

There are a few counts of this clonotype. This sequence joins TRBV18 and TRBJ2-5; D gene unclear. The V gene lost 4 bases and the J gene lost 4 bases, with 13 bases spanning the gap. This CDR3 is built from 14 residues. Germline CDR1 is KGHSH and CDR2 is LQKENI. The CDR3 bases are TGTGCCAGCTCACTCCCAACCAACAGAGAGACCCAGTACTTC. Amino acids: CASSLPTNRETQYF.

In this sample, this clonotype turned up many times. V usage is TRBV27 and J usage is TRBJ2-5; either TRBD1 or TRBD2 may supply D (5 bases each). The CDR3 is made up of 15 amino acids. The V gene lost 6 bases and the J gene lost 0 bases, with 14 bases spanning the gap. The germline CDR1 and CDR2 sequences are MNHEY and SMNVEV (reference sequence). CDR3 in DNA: TGTGCCAGCAGGAGGGGCCAACTGTACCAAGAGACCCAGTACTTC. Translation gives CASRRGQLYQETQYF.

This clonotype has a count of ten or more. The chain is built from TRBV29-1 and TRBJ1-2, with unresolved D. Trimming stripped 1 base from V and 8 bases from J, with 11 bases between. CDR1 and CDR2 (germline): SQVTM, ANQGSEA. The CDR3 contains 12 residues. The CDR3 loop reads CSVEVSWWGYTF. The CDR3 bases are TGCAGCGTTGAAGTGAGCTGGTGGGGCTACACCTTC.

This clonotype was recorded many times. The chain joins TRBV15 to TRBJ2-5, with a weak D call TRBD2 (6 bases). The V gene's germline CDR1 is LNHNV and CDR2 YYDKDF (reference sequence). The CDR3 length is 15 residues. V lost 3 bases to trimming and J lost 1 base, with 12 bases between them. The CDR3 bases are TGTGCCACCAGCAGGTTCCTAGCGTTCCAAGAGACCCAGTACTTC. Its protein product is CATSRFLAFQETQYF. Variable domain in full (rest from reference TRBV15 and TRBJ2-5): DAMVIQNPRYQVTQFGKPVTLSCSQTLNHNVMYWYQQKSSQAPKLLFHYYDKDFNNEADTPDNFQSRRPNTSFCFLDIRSPGLGDTAMYLCATSRFLAFQETQYFGPGTRLLVL.

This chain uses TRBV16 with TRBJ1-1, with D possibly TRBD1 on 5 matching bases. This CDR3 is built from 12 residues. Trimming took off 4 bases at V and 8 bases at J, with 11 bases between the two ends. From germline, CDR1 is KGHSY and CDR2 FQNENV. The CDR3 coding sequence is TGTGCCAGCAGCCCCGAGGGACGGGAAGCTTTCTTT. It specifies CASSPEGREAFF.

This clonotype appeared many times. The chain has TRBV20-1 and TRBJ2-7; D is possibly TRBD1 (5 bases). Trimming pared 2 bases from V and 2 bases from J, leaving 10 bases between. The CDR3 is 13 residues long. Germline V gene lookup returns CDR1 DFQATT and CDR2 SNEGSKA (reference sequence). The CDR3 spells CSARSQGTYEQYF. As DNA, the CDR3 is TGCAGTGCTAGAAGCCAGGGCACCTACGAGCAGTACTTC.

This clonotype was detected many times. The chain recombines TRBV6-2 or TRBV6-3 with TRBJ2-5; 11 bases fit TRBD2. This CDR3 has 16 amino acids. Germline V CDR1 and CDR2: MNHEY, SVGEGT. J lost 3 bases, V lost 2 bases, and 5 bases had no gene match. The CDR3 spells CASSYPTSGGEETQYF. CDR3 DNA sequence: TGTGCCAGCAGTTACCCCACTAGCGGGGGCGAAGAGACCCAGTACTTC.

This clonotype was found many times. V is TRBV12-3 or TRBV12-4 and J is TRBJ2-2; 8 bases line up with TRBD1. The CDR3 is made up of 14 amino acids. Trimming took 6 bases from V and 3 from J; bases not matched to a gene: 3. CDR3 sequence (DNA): TGTGCCAGCAGAGCGGACAGGGACACCGGGGAGCTGTTTTTT. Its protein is CASRADRDTGELFF.

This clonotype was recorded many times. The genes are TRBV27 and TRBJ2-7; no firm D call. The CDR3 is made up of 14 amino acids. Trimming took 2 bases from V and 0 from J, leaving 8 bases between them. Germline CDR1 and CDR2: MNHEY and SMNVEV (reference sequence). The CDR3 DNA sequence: TGTGCCAGCAGTTTAATGAGCCCCTCCTACGAGCAGTACTTC. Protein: CASSLMSPSYEQYF.

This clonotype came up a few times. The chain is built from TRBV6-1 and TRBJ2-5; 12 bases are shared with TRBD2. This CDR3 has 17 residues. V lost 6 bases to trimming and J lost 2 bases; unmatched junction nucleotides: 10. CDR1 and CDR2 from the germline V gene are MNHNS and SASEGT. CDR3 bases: TGTGCCAGCAGAAGGACTAGCGGGAACTTTGGACAAGAGACCCAGTACTTC. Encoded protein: CASRRTSGNFGQETQYF.

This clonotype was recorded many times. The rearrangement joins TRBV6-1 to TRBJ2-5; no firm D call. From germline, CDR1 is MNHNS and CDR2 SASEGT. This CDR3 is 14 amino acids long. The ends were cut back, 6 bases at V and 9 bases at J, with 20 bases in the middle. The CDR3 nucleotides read TGTGCCAGCAGGCGAAGCCGTACACCACAGTCCCAGTACTTC. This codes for CASRRSRTPQSQYF.

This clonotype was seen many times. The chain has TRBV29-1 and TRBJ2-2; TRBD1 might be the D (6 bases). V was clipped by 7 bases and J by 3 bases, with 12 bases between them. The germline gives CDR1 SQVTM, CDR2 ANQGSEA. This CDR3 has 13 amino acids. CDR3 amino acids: CSARGQYTGELFF. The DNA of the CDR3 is TGCAGCGCCAGAGGACAGTACACCGGGGAGCTGTTTTTT.

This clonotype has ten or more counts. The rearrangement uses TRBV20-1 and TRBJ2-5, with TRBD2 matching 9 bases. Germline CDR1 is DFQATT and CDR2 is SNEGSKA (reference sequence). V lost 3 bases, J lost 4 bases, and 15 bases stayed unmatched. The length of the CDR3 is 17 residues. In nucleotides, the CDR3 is TGCAGTGCTAGTGTTGGTTCCGGCGGGAGGGCCTCAGAGACCCAGTACTTC. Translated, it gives CSASVGSGGRASETQYF.

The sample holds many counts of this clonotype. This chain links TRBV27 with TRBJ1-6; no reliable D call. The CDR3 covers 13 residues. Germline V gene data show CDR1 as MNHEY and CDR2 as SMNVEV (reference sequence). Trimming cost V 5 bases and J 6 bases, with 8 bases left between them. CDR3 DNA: TGTGCCAGCAGTGTAGGGAGTAATTCACCCCTCCACTTT. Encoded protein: CASSVGSNSPLHF.

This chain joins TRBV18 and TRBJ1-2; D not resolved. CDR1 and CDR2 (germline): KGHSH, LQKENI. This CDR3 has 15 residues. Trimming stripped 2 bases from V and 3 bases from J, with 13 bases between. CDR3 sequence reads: CASSPSSRPDYGYTF. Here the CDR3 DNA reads TGTGCCAGCTCACCATCCTCCAGGCCCGACTATGGCTACACCTTC.